This T cell receptor (beta chain) was identified in a study of T cell responses to AZD1222 COVID-19 vaccine. The germline V gene encodes CDR1 MNHEY and CDR2 SMNVEV (reference sequence). The CDR3 loop spans 14 amino acids. Trimming stripped 3 bases from V and 0 bases from J, with 9 bases between. Sequencing was performed with immunoSEQ multiplex PCR; in TCRdb, only in-frame clones are kept and a portion is missing. The sample consists of tens of thousands of clones, 88% of them appearing once. V gene TRBV27 combines with J gene TRBJ2-7, with D tentatively TRBD2 (6 bases). The source of this sequence is an adult in good health. Source: peripheral blood, taken on day 0 of MenACWY control vaccination. The CDR3: CASSLAGLSYEQYF. The CDR3 DNA sequence: TGTGCCAGCAGTTTGGCGGGACTCTCCTACGAGCAGTACTTC.